This TCR beta chain derives from a study of T cells after yellow fever vaccination. Background on the study: Fractions containing few cells were prepared with SMART-Seq v4 Ultra Low Input.

This clonotype was detected only a few times. The target antigen is unknown. The study made its TCR cDNA through 5'RACE template switching. That step introduced a universal primer site along with UMIs. TCRdb analysed the 5' RACE reads with MiXCR anew, one entry per CDR3 protein. The sample lists a few hundred thousand distinct CDR3 sequences, approximately 7% seen once, with about a sixth in the top ten. Notes on the study in general: The booster saw the reappearance of most primary-vaccination clones (around 96% CD4, about 88% CD8).

Sequencing was performed on PBMCs, taken approximately 47 days after the first yellow fever vaccination. This receptor was taken from a man younger than 35 who received the YFV17D yellow fever vaccine.

The CDR3 loop reads CASSRGGQLKLFF. As DNA, the CDR3 is TGTGCCAGCAGCCGGGGAGGGCAGCTAAAACTGTTTTTT. The V and J genes are TRBV6-1 and TRBJ1-4, with D uncertain. CDR3 size: 13 residues. The germline CDR1 and CDR2 sequences are MNHNS and SASEGT. Trimming removed 6 bases from V and 10 bases from J, with 15 bases in between.